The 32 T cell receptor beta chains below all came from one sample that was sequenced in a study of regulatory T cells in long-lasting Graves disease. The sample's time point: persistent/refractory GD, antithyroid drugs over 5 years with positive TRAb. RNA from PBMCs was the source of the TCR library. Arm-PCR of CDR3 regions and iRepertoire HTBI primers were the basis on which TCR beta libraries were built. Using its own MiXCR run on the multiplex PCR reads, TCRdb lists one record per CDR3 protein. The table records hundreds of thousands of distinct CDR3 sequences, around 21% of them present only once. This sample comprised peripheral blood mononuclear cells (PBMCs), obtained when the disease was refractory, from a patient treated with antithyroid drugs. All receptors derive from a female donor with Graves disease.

The CDR3 DNA is TGTGCCAGCGCTCGAAGGACAGCCCAATCGGGAGGCTACACCTTC. Translating it yields CASARRTAQSGGYTF. The genes are TRBV6-2 or TRBV6-3 and TRBJ1-2; a weak D match, TRBD1 (6 bases). Germline V lookup: CDR1 MNHEY, CDR2 SVGEGT. This CDR3 comprises 15 residues. Trimming took 8 bases from V and 8 from J, leaving 24 bases between them.

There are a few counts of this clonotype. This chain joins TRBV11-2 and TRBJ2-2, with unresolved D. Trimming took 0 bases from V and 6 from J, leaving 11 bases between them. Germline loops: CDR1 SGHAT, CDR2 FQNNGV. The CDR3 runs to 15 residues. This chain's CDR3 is CASSLESGQAGELFF. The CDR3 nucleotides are TGTGCCAGCAGCTTAGAGAGTGGGCAGGCCGGGGAGCTGTTTTTT. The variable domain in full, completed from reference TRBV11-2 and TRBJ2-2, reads EAGVAQSPRYKIIEKRQSVAFWCNPISGHATLYWYQQILGQGPKLLIQFQNNGVVDDSQLPKDRFSAERLKGVDSTLKIQPAKLEDSAVYLCASSLESGQAGELFFGEGSRLTVL.

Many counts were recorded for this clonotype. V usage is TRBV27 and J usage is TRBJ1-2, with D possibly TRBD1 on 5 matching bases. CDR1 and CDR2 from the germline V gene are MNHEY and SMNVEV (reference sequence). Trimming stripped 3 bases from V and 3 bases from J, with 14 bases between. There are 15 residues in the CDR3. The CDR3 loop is CASSFRRDGDYGYTF. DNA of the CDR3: TGTGCCAGCAGTTTTCGTCGGGACGGAGACTATGGCTACACCTTC.

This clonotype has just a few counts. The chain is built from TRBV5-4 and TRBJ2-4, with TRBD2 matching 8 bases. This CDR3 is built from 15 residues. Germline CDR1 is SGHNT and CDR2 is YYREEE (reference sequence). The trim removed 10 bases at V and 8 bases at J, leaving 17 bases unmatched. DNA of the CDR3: TGTGCCTCTTCTCGTCTAGCGGGTTCCAGCGACATTCAGTACTTC. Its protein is CASSRLAGSSDIQYF.

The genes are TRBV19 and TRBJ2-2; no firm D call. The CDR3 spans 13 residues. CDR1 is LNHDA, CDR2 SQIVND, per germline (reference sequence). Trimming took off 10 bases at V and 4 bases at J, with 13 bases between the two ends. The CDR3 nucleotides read TGTGCCACCCGGCACTCGGGCACCGGGGAGCTGTTTTTT. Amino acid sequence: CATRHSGTGELFF.

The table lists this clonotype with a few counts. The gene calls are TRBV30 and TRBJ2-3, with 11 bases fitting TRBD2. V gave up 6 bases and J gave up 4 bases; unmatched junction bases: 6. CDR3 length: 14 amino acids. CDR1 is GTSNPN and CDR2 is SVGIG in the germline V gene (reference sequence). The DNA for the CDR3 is TGTGCCTGCCGACTAGCGGGAACCTCAGATACGCAGTATTTT. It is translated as CACRLAGTSDTQYF.

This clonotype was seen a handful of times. CDR3 loop: CASSTKRGSGYGYTF. As DNA, the CDR3 is TGTGCCAGCAGCACAAAACGCGGTTCTGGCTATGGCTACACCTTC. The chain carries TRBV7-9 and TRBJ1-2; D call uncertain. This CDR3 is 15 amino acids long. CDR1 is SEHNR and CDR2 is FQNEAQ in the germline V gene (reference sequence). V gave up 5 bases and J gave up 4 bases, with 17 bases separating them.

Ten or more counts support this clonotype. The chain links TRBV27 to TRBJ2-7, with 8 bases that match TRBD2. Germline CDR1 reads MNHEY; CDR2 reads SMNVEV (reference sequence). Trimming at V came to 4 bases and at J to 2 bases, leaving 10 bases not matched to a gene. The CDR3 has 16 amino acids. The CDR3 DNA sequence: TGTGCCAGCAGTTACCGGGGGGGCGGGAGGACCTACGAGCAGTACTTC. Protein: CASSYRGGGRTYEQYF.

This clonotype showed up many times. CDR3 loop: CASSGMKLRANYGYTF. CDR3 nucleotides: TGTGCCAGCAGTGGGATGAAACTGCGAGCTAACTATGGCTACACCTTC. V gene TRBV6-1 combines with J gene TRBJ1-2; no clear D. Germline V gene lookup returns CDR1 MNHNS and CDR2 SASEGT. There are 16 residues in the CDR3. V was shortened by 4 bases and J by 0 bases, with 15 bases between the two germline ends.

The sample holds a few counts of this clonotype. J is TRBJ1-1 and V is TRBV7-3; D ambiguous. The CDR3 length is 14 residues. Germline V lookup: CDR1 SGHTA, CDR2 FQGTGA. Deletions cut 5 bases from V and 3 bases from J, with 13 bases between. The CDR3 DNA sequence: TGTGCCAGCAGCACCGGCGGACGCTACACTGAAGCTTTCTTT. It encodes CASSTGGRYTEAFF.

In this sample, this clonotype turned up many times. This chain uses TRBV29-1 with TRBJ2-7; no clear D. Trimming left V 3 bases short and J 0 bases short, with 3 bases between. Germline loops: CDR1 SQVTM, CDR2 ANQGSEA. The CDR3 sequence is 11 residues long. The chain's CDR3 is CSVEFSYEQYF. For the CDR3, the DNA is TGCAGCGTTGAGTTCTCCTACGAGCAGTACTTC.

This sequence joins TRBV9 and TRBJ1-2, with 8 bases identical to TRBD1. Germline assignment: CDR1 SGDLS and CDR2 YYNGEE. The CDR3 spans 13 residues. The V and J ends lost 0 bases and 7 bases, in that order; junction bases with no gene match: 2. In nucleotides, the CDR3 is TGTGCCAGCAGCGTAGCAGGGGGCGGTGGCTACACCTTC. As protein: CASSVAGGGGYTF.

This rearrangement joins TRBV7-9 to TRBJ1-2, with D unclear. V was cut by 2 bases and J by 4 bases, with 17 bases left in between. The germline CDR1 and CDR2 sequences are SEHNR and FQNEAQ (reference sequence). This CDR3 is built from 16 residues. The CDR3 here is CASSLSGKEQPYGYTF. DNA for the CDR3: TGTGCCAGCAGCTTATCGGGCAAGGAACAGCCCTATGGCTACACCTTC. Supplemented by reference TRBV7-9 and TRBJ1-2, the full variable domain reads DTGVSQNPRHKITKRGQNVTFRCDPISEHNRLYWYRQTLGQGPEFLTYFQNEAQLEKSRLLSDRFSAERPKGSFSTLEIQRTEQGDSAMYLCASSLSGKEQPYGYTFGSGTRLTVV.

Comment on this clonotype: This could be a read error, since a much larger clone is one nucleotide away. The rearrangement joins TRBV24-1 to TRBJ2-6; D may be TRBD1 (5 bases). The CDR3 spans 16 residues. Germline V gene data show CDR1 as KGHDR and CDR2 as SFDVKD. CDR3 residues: CATSSGAYSGANALTF. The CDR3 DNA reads TGTGCCACCTCAAGTGGGGCTTACTCTGGGGCCAACGCCCTGACTTTC.

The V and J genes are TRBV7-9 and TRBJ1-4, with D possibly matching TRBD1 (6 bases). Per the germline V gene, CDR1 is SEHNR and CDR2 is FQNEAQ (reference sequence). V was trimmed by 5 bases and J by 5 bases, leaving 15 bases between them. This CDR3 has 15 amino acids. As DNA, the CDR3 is TGTGCCAGCAGCCTACAAGGGGGGTGGAATGAAAAACTGTTTTTT. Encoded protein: CASSLQGGWNEKLFF.

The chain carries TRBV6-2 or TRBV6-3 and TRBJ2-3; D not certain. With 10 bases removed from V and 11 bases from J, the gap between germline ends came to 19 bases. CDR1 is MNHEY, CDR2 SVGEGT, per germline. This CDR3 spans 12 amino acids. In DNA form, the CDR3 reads TGTGCCACTTGGGAATACCCGACTCTGCAGTATTTT. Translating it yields CATWEYPTLQYF.

This chain's CDR3 is CSVAGTPTYEQYF. In DNA form, the CDR3 reads TGCAGCGTTGCTGGGACACCGACCTACGAGCAGTACTTC. The V and J genes are TRBV29-1 and TRBJ2-7; D is possibly TRBD1 (6 bases). The CDR3 extends over 13 amino acids. Per germline, CDR1 SQVTM and CDR2 ANQGSEA. With 4 bases removed from V and 2 bases from J, the gap between germline ends came to 12 bases.

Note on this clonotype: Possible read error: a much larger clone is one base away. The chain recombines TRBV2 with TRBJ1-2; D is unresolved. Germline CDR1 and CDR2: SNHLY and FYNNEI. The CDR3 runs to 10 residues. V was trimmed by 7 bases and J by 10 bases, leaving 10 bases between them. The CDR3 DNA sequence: TGTGCCAGCATCGGTGATGACTACACCTTC. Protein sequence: CASIGDDYTF.

CDR3 region: CASSQERKPRENIQYF. The CDR3 nucleotides are TGTGCCAGCAGCCAAGAAAGGAAACCAAGGGAAAACATTCAGTACTTC. The V call is TRBV3-1, the J call TRBJ2-4; no clear D gene. Per the germline V gene, CDR1 is LGHDT and CDR2 is YNNKEL (reference sequence). This CDR3 is 16 amino acids long. V gave up 0 bases and J gave up 5 bases, with 14 bases separating them.

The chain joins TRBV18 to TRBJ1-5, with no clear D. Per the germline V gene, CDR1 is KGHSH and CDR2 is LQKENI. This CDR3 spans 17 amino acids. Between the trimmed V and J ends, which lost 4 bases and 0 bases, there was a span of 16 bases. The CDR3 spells CASSLKGPPYSNQPQHF. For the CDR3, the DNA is TGTGCCAGCTCACTCAAAGGGCCCCCTTATAGCAATCAGCCCCAGCATTTT.

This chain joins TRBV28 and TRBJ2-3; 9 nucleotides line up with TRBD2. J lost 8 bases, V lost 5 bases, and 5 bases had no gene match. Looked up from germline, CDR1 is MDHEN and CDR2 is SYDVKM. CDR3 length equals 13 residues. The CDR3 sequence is CASSVGLASTQYF. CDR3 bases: TGTGCCAGCAGTGTGGGACTAGCCTCTACGCAGTATTTT.

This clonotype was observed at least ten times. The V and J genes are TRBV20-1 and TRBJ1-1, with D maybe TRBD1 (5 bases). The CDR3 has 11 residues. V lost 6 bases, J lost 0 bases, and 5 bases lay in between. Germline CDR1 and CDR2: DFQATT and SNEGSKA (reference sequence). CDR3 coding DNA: TGCAGTGCCAGGGTGAACACTGAAGCTTTCTTT. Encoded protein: CSARVNTEAFF.

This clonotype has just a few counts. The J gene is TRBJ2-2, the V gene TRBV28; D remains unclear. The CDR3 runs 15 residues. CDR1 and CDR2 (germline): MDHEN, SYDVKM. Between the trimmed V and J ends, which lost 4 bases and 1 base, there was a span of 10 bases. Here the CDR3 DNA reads TGTGCCAGCAGTTCGGTGGTCCGGAACACCGGGGAGCTGTTTTTT. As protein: CASSSVVRNTGELFF. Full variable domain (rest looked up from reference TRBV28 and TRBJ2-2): DVKVTQSSRYLVKRTGEKVFLECVQDMDHENMFWYRQDPGLGLRLIYFSYDVKMKEKGDIPEGYSVSREKKERFSLILESASTNQTSMYLCASSSVVRNTGELFFGEGSRLTVL.

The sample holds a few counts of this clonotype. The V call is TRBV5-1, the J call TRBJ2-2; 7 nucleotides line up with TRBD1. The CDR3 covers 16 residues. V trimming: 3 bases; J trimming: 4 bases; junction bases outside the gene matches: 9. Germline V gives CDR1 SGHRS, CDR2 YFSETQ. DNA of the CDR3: TGCGCCAGCAGCTGGGGTGCAAGGGGGCGCACCGGGGAGCTGTTTTTT. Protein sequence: CASSWGARGRTGELFF.

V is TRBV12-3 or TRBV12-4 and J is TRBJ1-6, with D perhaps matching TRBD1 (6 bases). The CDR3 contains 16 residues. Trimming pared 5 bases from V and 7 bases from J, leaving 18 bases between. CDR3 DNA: TGTGCCAGCAGTGAGGCGCGGGGGGGCTCCAATTCACCCCTCCACTTT. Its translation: CASSEARGGSNSPLHF.

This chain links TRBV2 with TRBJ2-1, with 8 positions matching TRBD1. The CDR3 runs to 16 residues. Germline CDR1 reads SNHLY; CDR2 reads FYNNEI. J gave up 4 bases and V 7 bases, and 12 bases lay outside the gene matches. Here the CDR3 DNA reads TGTGCCAGCACGCGTATAGGGACAGGAGAGTACAATGAGCAGTTCTTC. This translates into CASTRIGTGEYNEQFF.

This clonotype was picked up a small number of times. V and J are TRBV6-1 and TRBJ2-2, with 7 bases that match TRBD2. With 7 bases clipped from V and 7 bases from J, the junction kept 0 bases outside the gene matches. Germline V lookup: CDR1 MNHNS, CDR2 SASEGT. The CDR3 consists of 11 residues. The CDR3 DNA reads TGTGCCAGCACGGGAGGCGGGGAGCTGTTTTTT. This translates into CASTGGGELFF.

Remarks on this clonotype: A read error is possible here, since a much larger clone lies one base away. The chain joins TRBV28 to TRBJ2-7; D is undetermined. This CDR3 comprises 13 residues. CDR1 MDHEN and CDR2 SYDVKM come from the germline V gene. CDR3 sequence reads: CATLLGGSYGQYF. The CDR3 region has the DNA TGTGCCACCCTTTTAGGCGGATCCTACGGGCAGTACTTC.

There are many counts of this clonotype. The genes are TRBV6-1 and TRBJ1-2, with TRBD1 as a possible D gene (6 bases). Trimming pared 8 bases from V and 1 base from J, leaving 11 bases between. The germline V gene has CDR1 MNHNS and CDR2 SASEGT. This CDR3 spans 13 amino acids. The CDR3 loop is CASGRDNNYGYTF. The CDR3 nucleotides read TGTGCCAGCGGCCGGGACAATAACTATGGCTACACCTTC.

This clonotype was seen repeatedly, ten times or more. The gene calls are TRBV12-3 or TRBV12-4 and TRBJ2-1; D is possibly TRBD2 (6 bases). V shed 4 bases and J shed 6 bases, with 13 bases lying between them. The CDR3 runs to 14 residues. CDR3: CASSWAGSSNEQFF. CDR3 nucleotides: TGTGCCAGCAGTTGGGCGGGATCTTCCAATGAGCAGTTCTTC.

The CDR3 region is CASSINRGLGNQPQHF. CDR3 DNA sequence: TGTGCCAGCAGTATAAATAGGGGTTTAGGCAATCAGCCCCAGCATTTT. This rearrangement joins TRBV6-1 to TRBJ1-5, with D possibly matching TRBD1 (5 bases). The CDR3 covers 16 residues. Per germline, CDR1 MNHNS and CDR2 SASEGT. V lost 5 bases to trimming and J lost 2 bases, with 16 bases between them.

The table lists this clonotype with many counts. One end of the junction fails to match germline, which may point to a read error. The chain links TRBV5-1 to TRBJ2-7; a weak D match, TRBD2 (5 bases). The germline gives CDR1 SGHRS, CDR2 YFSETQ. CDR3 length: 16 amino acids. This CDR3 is CASSFHTGVVTYEQYF. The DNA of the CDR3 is TGTGCCAGCAGCTTCCACACCGGGGTAGTAACCTACGAGCAGTACTTC.